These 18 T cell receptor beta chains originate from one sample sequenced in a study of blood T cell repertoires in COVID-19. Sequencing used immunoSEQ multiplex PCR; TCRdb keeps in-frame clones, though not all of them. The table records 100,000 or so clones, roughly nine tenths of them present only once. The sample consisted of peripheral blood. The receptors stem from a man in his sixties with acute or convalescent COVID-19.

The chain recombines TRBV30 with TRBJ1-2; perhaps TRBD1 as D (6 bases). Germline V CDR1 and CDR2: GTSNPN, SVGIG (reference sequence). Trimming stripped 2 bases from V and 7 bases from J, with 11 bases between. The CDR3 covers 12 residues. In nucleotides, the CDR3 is TGTGCCTGGAGTAACAGGGTTTCTGGCTACACCTTC. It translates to CAWSNRVSGYTF.

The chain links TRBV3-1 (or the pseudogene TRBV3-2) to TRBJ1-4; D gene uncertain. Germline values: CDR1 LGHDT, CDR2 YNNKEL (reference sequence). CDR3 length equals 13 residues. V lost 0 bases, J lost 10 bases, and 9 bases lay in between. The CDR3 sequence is CASSQEMSVKLFF. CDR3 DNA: TGTGCCAGCAGCCAAGAAATGTCGGTAAAACTGTTTTTT.

The CDR3 DNA reads TGTGCCAGCAGCCTTGGACAGTGGTTGCTTTCTCAAGAGACCCAGTACTTC. Translation gives CASSLGQWLLSQETQYF. V is TRBV7-9 and J is TRBJ2-5, with a possible D match to TRBD1 (6 bases). V lost 5 bases and J 2 bases, leaving 21 bases between the germline ends. This CDR3 is built from 17 residues. Germline loops: CDR1 SEHNR, CDR2 FQNEAQ (reference sequence).

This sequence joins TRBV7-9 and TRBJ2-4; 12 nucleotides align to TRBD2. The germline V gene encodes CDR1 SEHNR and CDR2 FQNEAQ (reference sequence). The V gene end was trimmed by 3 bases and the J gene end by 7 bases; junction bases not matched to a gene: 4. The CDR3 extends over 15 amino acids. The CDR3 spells CASSLTSGRGNIQYF. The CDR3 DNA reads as TGTGCCAGCAGCTTGACTAGCGGGAGAGGGAACATTCAGTACTTC.

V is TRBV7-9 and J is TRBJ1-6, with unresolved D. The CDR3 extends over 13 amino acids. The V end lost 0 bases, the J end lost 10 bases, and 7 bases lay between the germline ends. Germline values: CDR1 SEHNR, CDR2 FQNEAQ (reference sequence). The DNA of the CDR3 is TGTGCCAGCAGCTTAGCGCTTGAGTCACCCCTCCACTTT. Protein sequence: CASSLALESPLHF.

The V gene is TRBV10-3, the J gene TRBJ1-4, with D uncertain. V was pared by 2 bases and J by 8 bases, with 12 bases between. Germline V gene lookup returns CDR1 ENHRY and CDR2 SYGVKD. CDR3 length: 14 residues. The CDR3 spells CAISEVAAGEKLFF. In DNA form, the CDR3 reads TGTGCCATCAGTGAGGTCGCTGCGGGGGAAAAACTGTTTTTT.

In DNA, the CDR3 is TGTGCCAGCACCGGGGTGGCGACAGGGGTCCTTCGCACTGAAGCTTTCTTT. Protein: CASTGVATGVLRTEAFF. V is TRBV28 and J is TRBJ1-1, with TRBD1 identical over 8 bases. J gave up 4 bases and V 7 bases, and 17 bases lay outside the gene matches. Germline V gene data show CDR1 as MDHEN and CDR2 as SYDVKM. The CDR3 sequence is 17 residues long.

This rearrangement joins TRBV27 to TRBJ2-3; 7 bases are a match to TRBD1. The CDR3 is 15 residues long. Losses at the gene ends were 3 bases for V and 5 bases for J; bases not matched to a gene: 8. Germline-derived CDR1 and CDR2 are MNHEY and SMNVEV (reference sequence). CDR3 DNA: TGTGCCAGCAGTTTTTTAAGGACAGGCGGAGATACGCAGTATTTT. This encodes CASSFLRTGGDTQYF.

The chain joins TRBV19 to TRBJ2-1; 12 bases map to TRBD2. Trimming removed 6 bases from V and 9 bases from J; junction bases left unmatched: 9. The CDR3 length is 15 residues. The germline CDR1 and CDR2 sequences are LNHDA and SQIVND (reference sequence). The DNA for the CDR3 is TGTGCCAGTAGCCCACTAGCGGGAGGTCTAAGTGAGCAGTTCTTC. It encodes CASSPLAGGLSEQFF.

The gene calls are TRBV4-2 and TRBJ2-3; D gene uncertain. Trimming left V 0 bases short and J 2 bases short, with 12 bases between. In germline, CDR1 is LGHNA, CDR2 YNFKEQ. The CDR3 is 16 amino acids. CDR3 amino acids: CASSQDFWQNTDTQYF. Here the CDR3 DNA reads TGTGCCAGCAGCCAAGATTTCTGGCAAAACACAGATACGCAGTATTTT.

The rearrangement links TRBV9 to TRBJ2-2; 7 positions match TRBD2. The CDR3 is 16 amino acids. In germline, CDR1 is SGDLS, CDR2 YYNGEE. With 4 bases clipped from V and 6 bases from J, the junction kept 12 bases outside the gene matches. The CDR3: CASSPPGGEVSGELFF. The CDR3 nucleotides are TGTGCCAGCAGCCCCCCGGGGGGAGAGGTCTCCGGGGAGCTGTTTTTT.

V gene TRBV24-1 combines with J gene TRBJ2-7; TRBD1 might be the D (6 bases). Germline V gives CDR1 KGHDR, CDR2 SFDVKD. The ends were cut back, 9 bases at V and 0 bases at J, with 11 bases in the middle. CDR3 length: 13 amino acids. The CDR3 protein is CATVGAASYEQYV. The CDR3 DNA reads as TGTGCCACCGTGGGGGCGGCCTCCTACGAGCAGTACGTC.

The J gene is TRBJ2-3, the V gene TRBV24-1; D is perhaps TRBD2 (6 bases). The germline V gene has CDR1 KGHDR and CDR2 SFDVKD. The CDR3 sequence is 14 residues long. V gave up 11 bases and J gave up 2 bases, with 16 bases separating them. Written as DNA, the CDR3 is TGTGCCATCTCGCCGGGACTTAACACAGATACGCAGTATTTT. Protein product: CAISPGLNTDTQYF.

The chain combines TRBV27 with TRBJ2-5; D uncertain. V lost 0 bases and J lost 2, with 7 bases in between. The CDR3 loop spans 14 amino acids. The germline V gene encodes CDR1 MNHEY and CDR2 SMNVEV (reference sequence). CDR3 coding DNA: TGTGCCAGCAGTTTATCGTACAGACAAGAGACCCAGTACTTC. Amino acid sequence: CASSLSYRQETQYF.

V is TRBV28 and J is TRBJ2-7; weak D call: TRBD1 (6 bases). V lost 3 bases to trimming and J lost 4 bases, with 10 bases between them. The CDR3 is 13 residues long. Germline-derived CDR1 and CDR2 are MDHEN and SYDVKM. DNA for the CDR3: TGTGCCAGCAGTTTTGTCAGGGGTTACGAGCAGTACTTC. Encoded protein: CASSFVRGYEQYF.

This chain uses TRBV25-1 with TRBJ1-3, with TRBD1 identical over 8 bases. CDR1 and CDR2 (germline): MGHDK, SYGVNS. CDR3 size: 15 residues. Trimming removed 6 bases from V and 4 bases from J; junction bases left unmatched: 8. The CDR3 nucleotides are TGTGCCAGCAGCAACCAGGGGGCGGGAGGAAACACCATATATTTT. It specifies CASSNQGAGGNTIYF.

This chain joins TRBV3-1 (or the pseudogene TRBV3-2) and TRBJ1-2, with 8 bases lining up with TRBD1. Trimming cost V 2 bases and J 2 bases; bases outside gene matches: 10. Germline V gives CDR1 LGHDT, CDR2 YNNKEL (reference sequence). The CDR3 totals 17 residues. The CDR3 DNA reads TGTGCCAGCAGCCAAACTCAGGGGGCTTTCCCCAACTATGGCTACACCTTC. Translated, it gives CASSQTQGAFPNYGYTF.

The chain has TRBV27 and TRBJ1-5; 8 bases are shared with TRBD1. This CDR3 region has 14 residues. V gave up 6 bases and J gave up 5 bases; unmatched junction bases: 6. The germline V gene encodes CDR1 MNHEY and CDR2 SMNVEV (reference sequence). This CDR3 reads CASRPGTGHQPQHF. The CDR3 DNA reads TGTGCCAGCAGACCCGGGACAGGACATCAGCCCCAGCATTTT.